This T cell receptor beta chain was obtained from a study of blood T cell repertoires in COVID-19. Germline V gives CDR1 KGHSH, CDR2 LQKENI. This CDR3 is 15 amino acids long. Between the trimmed V and J ends, which lost 3 bases and 5 bases, there was a span of 16 bases. This clone was found once. Method: immunoSEQ multiplex PCR; TCRdb's copy keeps in-frame clones and lacks some. Here the sample spans over 75,000 clones, around four fifths being singletons. Material for sequencing was peripheral blood. This chain links TRBV18 with TRBJ2-5; TRBD1 is a possible D gene (6 bases). The receptor comes from a human donor in a cohort sampled during active COVID-19. CDR3 protein: CASSPGARDWETQYF. CDR3 nucleotides: TGTGCCAGCTCACCGGGGGCCCGGGATTGGGAGACCCAGTACTTC.